The 18 T cell receptor beta chains below all came from one sample that was sequenced in a study of T cell responses to AZD1222 COVID-19 vaccine. Sequenced by immunoSEQ multiplex PCR; TCRdb stores in-frame clones only, minus some. The table shows approximately 150,000 clones, with approximately 90% occurring only once. Sequenced material: peripheral blood, taken on day 0 of AZD1222 vaccination. Receptors originate from an adult in good health.

V is TRBV19 and J is TRBJ1-5; 10 bases fit TRBD1. The CDR3 is 20 amino acids. Germline V gene lookup returns CDR1 LNHDA and CDR2 SQIVND (reference sequence). V lost 0 bases to trimming and J lost 6 bases; unmatched junction nucleotides: 17. CDR3 sequence reads: CASSIDPKGQGRQRAQPQHF. CDR3 coding DNA: TGTGCCAGTAGTATAGATCCTAAGGGACAGGGGAGGCAGAGGGCTCAGCCCCAGCATTTT.

The chain joins TRBV2 to TRBJ2-7; 10 nucleotides line up with TRBD1. In germline, CDR1 is SNHLY, CDR2 FYNNEI. This CDR3 is 15 amino acids long. V shed 4 bases and J 4 bases; nucleotides not matched to a gene: 7. CDR3 amino acids: CASSARQGARYEQYF. The CDR3 DNA is TGTGCCAGCAGTGCCCGACAGGGGGCTCGATACGAGCAGTACTTC.

This chain links TRBV5-1 with TRBJ2-3; TRBD1 agrees at 9 bases. Germline V gene sequence: CDR1 SGHRS, CDR2 YFSETQ. Trimming took 3 bases from V and 4 from J; bases not matched to a gene: 3. The CDR3 runs 14 residues. The CDR3 loop is CASSSRQGADTQYF. CDR3 nucleotide sequence: TGCGCCAGCAGCTCAAGACAGGGGGCAGATACGCAGTATTTT.

By frequency in the sample, this clone is large. This chain links TRBV10-2 with TRBJ1-2; no clear D gene. Trimming pared 0 bases from V and 3 bases from J, leaving 8 bases between. CDR1 WSHSY and CDR2 SAAADI come from the germline V gene. The CDR3 consists of 14 residues. In DNA, the CDR3 is TGCGCCAGCAGTGAGTCCCCGGGATACTATGGCTACACCTTC. Protein product: CASSESPGYYGYTF.

The chain has TRBV9 and TRBJ2-3; D ambiguous. The ends were cut back, 4 bases at V and 5 bases at J, with 11 bases in the middle. Germline assignment: CDR1 SGDLS and CDR2 YYNGEE. The CDR3 length is 13 residues. For the CDR3, the DNA is TGTGCCAGCAGCCCCCCTTCTAGAGATACGCAGTATTTT. This encodes CASSPPSRDTQYF.

The chain has TRBV7-3 and TRBJ2-1, with 11 bases fitting TRBD2. Trimming cost V 3 bases and J 7 bases; bases outside gene matches: 5. Germline V gene lookup returns CDR1 SGHTA and CDR2 FQGTGA. The CDR3 covers 15 residues. In nucleotides, the CDR3 is TGTGCCAGCAGCTTGGGACTAGCGGAAGGTAATGAGCAGTTCTTC. This codes for CASSLGLAEGNEQFF.

As DNA, the CDR3 is TGTGCCAGCCAGGTTGGTAGCAATCAGCCCCAGCATTTT. It specifies CASQVGSNQPQHF. This sequence joins TRBV6-5 and TRBJ1-5; D is ambiguous. CDR3 length equals 13 residues. V shed 8 bases and J shed 0 bases, with 8 bases lying between them. Germline V gives CDR1 MNHEY, CDR2 SVGAGI.

This chain joins TRBV29-1 and TRBJ1-2; D may be TRBD1 (6 bases). CDR3 length: 10 amino acids. CDR1 and CDR2 (germline): SQVTM, ANQGSEA. Trimming took off 0 bases at V and 12 bases at J, with 8 bases between the two ends. The CDR3 spells CSVEEGGHTF. The CDR3 DNA follows: TGCAGCGTTGAAGAGGGGGGGCACACCTTC.

A single count supports this clone. This chain joins TRBV9 and TRBJ2-1, with 10 bases fitting TRBD2. The CDR3 length is 17 residues. V lost 3 bases to trimming and J lost 10 bases; unmatched junction nucleotides: 16. Looked up from germline, CDR1 is SGDLS and CDR2 is YYNGEE. The CDR3 DNA reads TGTGCCAGCAGCGCCACTCTAGCGGGGGCCCCTCTAGGGGAGCAGTTCTTC. Translated, it gives CASSATLAGAPLGEQFF.

The chain has TRBV5-1 and TRBJ2-1, with a possible D match to TRBD2 (6 bases). Germline V gene lookup returns CDR1 SGHRS and CDR2 YFSETQ. The CDR3 spans 14 residues. Trimming took 2 bases from V and 2 from J, leaving 8 bases between them. The CDR3 coding sequence is TGCGCCAGCAGCTTTGGGGGGACCTACAATGAGCAGTTCTTC. Protein: CASSFGGTYNEQFF.

The V call is TRBV10-2, the J call TRBJ2-1; weak D call: TRBD1 (7 bases). CDR1 is WSHSY, CDR2 SAAADI, per germline. The CDR3 is 14 amino acids. Trimming removed 3 bases at V and 9 bases at J, with 15 bases between. The CDR3 region is CASSDSRGRSEQFF. In nucleotides, the CDR3 is TGCGCCAGCAGTGACAGCAGGGGGAGGAGTGAGCAGTTCTTC.

The V gene is TRBV19, the J gene TRBJ1-1, with D unresolved. The CDR3 covers 13 residues. The germline V and J ends were trimmed by 4 bases and 6 bases, with 12 bases remaining between them. Per the germline V gene, CDR1 is LNHDA and CDR2 is SQIVND (reference sequence). DNA of the CDR3: TGTGCCAGTAGTAAGGGCCCGGGGTCTGAAGCTTTCTTT. This translates into CASSKGPGSEAFF.

CDR3 sequence (DNA): TGCGCCAGCAGCTTGGCCCAGGGCGGAGTAGGTGAGCAGTTCTTC. Its translation: CASSLAQGGVGEQFF. The chain has TRBV5-1 and TRBJ2-1; D might be TRBD1 (5 bases). This CDR3 has 15 residues. Germline V CDR1 and CDR2: SGHRS, YFSETQ. With 0 bases removed from V and 9 bases from J, the gap between germline ends came to 16 bases.

This chain connects TRBV10-3 to TRBJ1-3; D is perhaps TRBD1 (5 bases). The germline CDR1 and CDR2 sequences are ENHRY and SYGVKD. The V and J ends lost 0 bases and 0 bases respectively, with 12 bases between them. The length of the CDR3 is 17 residues. In nucleotides, the CDR3 is TGTGCCATCAGTGAGTCGAGGGCAGGGTCCTCTGGAAACACCATATATTTT. This codes for CAISESRAGSSGNTIYF.

The chain links TRBV7-2 to TRBJ1-3; 8 nucleotides align to TRBD1. The germline V gene encodes CDR1 SGHTA and CDR2 FQGNSA. This CDR3 comprises 18 residues. V lost 5 bases, J lost 4 bases, and 16 bases stayed unmatched. The DNA of the CDR3 is TGTGCCAGCAGCGTTAGACGGAGAACAGGGGGTCCCGGAAACACCATATATTTT. Translated: CASSVRRRTGGPGNTIYF.

This clone has a single count. CDR3 loop: CASSTCNQPQHF. As DNA, the CDR3 is TGTGCCAGCAGCACATGCAATCAGCCCCAGCATTTT. The rearrangement links TRBV21-1 to TRBJ1-5; the tabulated D call, TRBD1, remains unverified against the DNA. TRBV21-1 is tagged as a pseudogene. The CDR3 sequence is 12 residues long.

The chain uses TRBV2 and TRBJ1-2, with D possibly being TRBD1 (5 bases). The CDR3 has 17 amino acids. V was trimmed by 2 bases and J by 2 bases, leaving 18 bases between them. Germline assignment: CDR1 SNHLY and CDR2 FYNNEI. The CDR3, as DNA: TGTGCCAGCAGTGAAAAGGGACTGGCTTGGGGCAACTATGGCTACACCTTC. It yields the protein CASSEKGLAWGNYGYTF.

A single count supports this clone. This chain connects TRBV6-2 or TRBV6-3 to TRBJ2-3; perhaps TRBD2 as D (7 bases). The V end lost 2 bases, the J end lost 3 bases, and 15 bases lay between the germline ends. Germline CDR1 is MNHEY and CDR2 is SVGEGT. The CDR3 extends over 16 amino acids. The CDR3 is CASSYGRGGRTDTQYF. CDR3 coding DNA: TGTGCCAGCAGTTACGGGAGGGGGGGCCGAACAGATACGCAGTATTTT.